One T cell receptor beta chain is described in this entry. This entry is derived from a study of T cell changes during pregnancy in multiple sclerosis. Only in-frame clones appear in the TCRdb table, and some are missing; sequencing was by immunoSEQ multiplex PCR. The sample has 20,000 to 25,000 clones, over 85% seen once. Per germline, CDR1 SGDLS and CDR2 YYNGEE. After removal of 3 bases from V and 2 bases from J, the junction contained 3 bases not matched to a gene. The CDR3 is 16 residues long. This TCR came from a female donor with multiple sclerosis, enrolled in a pregnancy study. The gene calls are TRBV9 and TRBJ2-3, with 13 bases matching TRBD2. The specimen comprised CD8+ T cells from peripheral blood mononuclear cells, sampled in the third trimester of pregnancy. CDR3 nucleotides: TGTGCCAGCAGCGCAACTAGCGGGGGGGCCACAGATACGCAGTATTTT. It codes for CASSATSGGATDTQYF. The full variable domain, with the rest looked up from reference TRBV9 and TRBJ2-3, is DSGVTQTPKHLITATGQRVTLRCSPRSGDLSVYWYQQSLDQGLQFLIQYYNGEERAKGNILERFSAQQFPDLHSELNLSSLELGDSALYFCASSATSGGATDTQYFGPGTRLTVL.